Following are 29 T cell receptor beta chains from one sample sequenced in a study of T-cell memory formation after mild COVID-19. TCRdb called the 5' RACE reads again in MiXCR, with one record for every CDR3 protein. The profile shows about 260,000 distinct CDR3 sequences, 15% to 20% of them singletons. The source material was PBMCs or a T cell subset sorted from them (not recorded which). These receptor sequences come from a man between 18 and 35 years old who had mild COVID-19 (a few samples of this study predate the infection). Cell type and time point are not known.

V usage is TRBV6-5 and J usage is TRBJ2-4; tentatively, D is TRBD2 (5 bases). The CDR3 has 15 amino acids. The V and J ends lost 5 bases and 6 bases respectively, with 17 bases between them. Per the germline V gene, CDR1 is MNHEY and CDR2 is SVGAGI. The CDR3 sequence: CASSINPGFGNIQYF. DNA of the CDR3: TGTGCCAGCAGTATCAACCCGGGGTTTGGAAACATTCAGTACTTC.

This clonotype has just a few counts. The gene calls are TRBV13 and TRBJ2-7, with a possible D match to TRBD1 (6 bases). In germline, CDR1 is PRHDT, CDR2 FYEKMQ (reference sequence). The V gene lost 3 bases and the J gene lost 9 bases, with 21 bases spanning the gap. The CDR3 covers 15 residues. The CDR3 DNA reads TGTGCCAGCAGCTTGAGGGACACAGGGCCTCGTGGGCAGTACTTC. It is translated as CASSLRDTGPRGQYF.

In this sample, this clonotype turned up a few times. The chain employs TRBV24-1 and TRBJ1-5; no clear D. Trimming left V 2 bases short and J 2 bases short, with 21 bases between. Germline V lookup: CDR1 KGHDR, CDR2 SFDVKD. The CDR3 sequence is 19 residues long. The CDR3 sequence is CATSDSWTEVLWGNQPQHF. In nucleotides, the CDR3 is TGTGCCACCAGTGATTCATGGACGGAAGTCCTTTGGGGCAATCAGCCCCAGCATTTT.

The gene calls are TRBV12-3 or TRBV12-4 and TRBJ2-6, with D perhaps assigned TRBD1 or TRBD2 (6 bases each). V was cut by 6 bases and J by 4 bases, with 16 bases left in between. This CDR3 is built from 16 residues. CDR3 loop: CASSRPWGAGANVLTF. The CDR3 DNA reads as TGTGCCAGCAGCCGCCCCTGGGGGGCGGGGGCCAACGTCCTGACTTTC.

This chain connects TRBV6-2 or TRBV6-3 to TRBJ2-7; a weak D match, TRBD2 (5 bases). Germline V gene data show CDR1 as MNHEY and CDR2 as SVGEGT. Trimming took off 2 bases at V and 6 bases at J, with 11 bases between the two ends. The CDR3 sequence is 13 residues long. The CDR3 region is CASSYGARGEQYF. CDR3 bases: TGTGCCAGCAGTTACGGTGCTCGGGGCGAGCAGTACTTC.

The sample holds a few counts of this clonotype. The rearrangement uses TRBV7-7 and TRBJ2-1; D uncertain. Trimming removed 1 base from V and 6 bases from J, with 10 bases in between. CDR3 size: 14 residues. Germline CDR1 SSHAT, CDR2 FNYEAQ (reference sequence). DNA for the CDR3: TGTGCCAGCAGCTTAGAGGTCGGAGTCAATGAGCAGTTCTTC. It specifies CASSLEVGVNEQFF.

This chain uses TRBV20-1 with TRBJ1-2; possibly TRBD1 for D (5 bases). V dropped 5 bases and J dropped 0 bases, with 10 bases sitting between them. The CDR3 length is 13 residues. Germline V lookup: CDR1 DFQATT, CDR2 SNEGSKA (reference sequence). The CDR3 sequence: CSALDRANYGYTF. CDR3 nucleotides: TGCAGTGCTCTCGACAGAGCTAACTATGGCTACACCTTC.

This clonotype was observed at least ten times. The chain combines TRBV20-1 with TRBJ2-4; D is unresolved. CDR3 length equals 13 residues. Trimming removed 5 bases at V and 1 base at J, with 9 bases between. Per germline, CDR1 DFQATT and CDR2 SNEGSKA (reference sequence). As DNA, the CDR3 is TGCAGTGCTCCTTCCCTGGCCAAAAACATTCAGTACTTC. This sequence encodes CSAPSLAKNIQYF.

The CDR3 coding sequence is TGTGCCAGCAGTTTATCGGGCCTTCGGCCTGGTCATGGCTACACCTTC. Translating gives CASSLSGLRPGHGYTF. The gene calls are TRBV28 and TRBJ1-2; D is uncertain. Trimming took 1 base from V and 6 from J, leaving 18 bases between them. This CDR3 has 16 residues. CDR1 and CDR2 (germline): MDHEN, SYDVKM.

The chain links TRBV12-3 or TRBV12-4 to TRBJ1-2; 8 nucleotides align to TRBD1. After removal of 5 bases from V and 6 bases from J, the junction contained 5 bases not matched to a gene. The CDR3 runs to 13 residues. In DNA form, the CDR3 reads TGTGCCAGCAGTACGACAGGGGTGGATGGCTACACCTTC. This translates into CASSTTGVDGYTF.

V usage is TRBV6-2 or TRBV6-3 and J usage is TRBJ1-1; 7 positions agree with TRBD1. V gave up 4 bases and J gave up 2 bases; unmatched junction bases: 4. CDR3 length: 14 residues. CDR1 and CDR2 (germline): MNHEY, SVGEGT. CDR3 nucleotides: TGTGCCAGCAGTTCCTGGACAGGAAACACTGAAGCTTTCTTT. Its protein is CASSSWTGNTEAFF.

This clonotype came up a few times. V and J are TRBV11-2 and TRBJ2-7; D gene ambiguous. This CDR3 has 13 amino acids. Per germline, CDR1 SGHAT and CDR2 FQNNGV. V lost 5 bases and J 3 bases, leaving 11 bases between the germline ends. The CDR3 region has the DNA TGTGCCAGCAGCGTTGGTCGGAGCTACGAGCAGTACGTC. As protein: CASSVGRSYEQYV.

CDR3: CASSIWDRAPGELFF. CDR3 sequence (DNA): TGTGCCAGTAGTATCTGGGACAGGGCCCCCGGGGAGCTGTTTTTT. V usage is TRBV19 and J usage is TRBJ2-2, with 9 bases matching TRBD1. The V and J ends lost 3 bases and 6 bases, in that order; junction bases with no gene match: 5. Germline CDR1 and CDR2: LNHDA and SQIVND (reference sequence). This CDR3 has 15 residues.

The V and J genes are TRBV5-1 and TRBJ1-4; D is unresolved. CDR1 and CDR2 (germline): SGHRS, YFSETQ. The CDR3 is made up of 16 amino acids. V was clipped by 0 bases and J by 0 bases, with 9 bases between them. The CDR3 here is CASSLVTAPTNEKLFF. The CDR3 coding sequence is TGCGCCAGCAGCTTGGTTACGGCTCCAACTAATGAAAAACTGTTTTTT.

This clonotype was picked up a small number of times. CDR3 residues: CASSLEPGSPYEQYF. For the CDR3, the DNA is TGCGCCAGCAGCTTGGAGCCAGGGTCCCCCTACGAGCAGTACTTC. The chain is built from TRBV5-1 and TRBJ2-7; tentatively, D is TRBD1 (5 bases). V lost 0 bases and J lost 2, with 12 bases in between. The CDR3 has 15 amino acids. The germline gives CDR1 SGHRS, CDR2 YFSETQ.

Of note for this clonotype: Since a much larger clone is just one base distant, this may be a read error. The CDR3 region has the DNA TGTGCCAGCAGCCACCAGGGGCCCCGGGGCTACACCTTC. Its translation: CASSHQGPRGYTF. The chain has TRBV5-4 and TRBJ1-2, with D maybe TRBD1 (6 bases). The CDR3 sequence is 13 residues long. Trimming stripped 4 bases from V and 8 bases from J, with 15 bases between. The germline V gene encodes CDR1 SGHNT and CDR2 YYREEE (reference sequence).

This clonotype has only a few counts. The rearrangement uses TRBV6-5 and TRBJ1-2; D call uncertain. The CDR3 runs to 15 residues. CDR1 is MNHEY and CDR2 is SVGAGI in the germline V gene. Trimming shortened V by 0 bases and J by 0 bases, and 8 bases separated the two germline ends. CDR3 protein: CASSYSSITNYGYTF. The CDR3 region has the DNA TGTGCCAGCAGTTACTCTAGTATCACTAACTATGGCTACACCTTC.

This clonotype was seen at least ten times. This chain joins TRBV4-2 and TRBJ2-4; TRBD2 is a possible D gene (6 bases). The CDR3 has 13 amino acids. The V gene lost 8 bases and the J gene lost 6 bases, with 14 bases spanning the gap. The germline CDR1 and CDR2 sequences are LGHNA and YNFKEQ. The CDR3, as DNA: TGTGCCAGCGGGACTGGGGGTGGAAACATTCAGTACTTC. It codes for CASGTGGGNIQYF.

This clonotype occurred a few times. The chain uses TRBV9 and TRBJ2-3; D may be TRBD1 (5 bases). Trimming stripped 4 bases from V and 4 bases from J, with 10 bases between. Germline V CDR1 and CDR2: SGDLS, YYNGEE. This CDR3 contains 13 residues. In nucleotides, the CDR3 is TGTGCCAGCAGCCCACAGGCTCCAGATACGCAGTATTTT. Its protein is CASSPQAPDTQYF.

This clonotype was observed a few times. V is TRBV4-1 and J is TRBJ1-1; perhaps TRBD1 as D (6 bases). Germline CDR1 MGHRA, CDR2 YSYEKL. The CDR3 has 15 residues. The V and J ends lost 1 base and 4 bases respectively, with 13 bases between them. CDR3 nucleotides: TGCGCCAGCAGCCAAGGAGGGGGGGGGACCACTGAAGCTTTCTTT. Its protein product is CASSQGGGGTTEAFF.

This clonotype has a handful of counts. The CDR3 region has the DNA TGCAGCGTTGAAGCAGGGATGATCAATGAGCAGTTCTTC. Translating gives CSVEAGMINEQFF. The rearrangement joins TRBV29-1 to TRBJ2-1; the D gene is possibly TRBD1 (5 bases). The V end lost 1 base, the J end lost 6 bases, and 10 bases lay between the germline ends. CDR1 SQVTM and CDR2 ANQGSEA come from the germline V gene. CDR3 length: 13 residues.

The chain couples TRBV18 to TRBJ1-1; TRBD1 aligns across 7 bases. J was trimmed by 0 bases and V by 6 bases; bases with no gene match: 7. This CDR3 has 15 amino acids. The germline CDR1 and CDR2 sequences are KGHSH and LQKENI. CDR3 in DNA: TGTGCCAGCTCGTCAGGGGGAACCATGAACACTGAAGCTTTCTTT. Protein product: CASSSGGTMNTEAFF.

CDR3 nucleotide sequence: TGTGCCAGCAGACCGGGGAAAGTGGTGGAGACCCAGTACTTC. Protein sequence: CASRPGKVVETQYF. The chain joins TRBV28 to TRBJ2-5; TRBD2 might be the D (5 bases). CDR1 and CDR2 (germline): MDHEN, SYDVKM. The V end lost 6 bases, the J end lost 5 bases, and 16 bases lay between the germline ends. The CDR3 is made up of 14 amino acids.

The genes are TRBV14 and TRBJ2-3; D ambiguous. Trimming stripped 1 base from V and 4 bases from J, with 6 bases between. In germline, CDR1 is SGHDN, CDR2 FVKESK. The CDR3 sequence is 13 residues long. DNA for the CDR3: TGTGCCAGCAGCCAAGTTCCCGCAGATACGCAGTATTTT. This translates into CASSQVPADTQYF.

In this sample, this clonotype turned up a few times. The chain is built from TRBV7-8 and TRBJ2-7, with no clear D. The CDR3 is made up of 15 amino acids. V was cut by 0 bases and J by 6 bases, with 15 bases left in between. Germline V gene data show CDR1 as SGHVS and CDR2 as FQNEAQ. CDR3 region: CASSLARNTPSEQYV. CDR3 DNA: TGTGCCAGCAGCTTAGCGCGGAACACCCCTAGCGAGCAGTACGTC.

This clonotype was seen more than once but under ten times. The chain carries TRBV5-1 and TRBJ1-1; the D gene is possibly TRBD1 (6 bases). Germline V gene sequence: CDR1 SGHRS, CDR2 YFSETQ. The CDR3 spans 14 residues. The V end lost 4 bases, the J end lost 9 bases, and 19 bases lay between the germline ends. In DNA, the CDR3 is TGCGCCAGCAGCCCGGGCGGGACACCCAATAAAGCTTTCTTT. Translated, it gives CASSPGGTPNKAFF.

For the CDR3, the DNA is TGTGCCAGCAGCTTGGGGGGGTATGGTGAAGCTTTCTTT. Residues: CASSLGGYGEAFF. This chain joins TRBV7-9 and TRBJ1-1; perhaps TRBD1 as D (5 bases). The CDR3 has 13 amino acids. Trimming took off 3 bases at V and 7 bases at J, with 12 bases between the two ends. CDR1 is SEHNR, CDR2 FQNEAQ, per germline (reference sequence). Variable domain in full (rest from reference TRBV7-9 and TRBJ1-1): DTGVSQNPRHKITKRGQNVTFRCDPISEHNRLYWYRQTLGQGPEFLTYFQNEAQLEKSRLLSDRFSAERPKGSFSTLEIQRTEQGDSAMYLCASSLGGYGEAFFGQGTRLTVV.

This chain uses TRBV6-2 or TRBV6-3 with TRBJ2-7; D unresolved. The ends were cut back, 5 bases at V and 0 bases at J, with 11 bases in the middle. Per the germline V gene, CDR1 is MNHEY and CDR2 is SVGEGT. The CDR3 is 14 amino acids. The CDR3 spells CASSGQVDSYEQYV. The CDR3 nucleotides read TGTGCCAGCAGTGGGCAGGTCGACTCCTACGAGCAGTACGTC.

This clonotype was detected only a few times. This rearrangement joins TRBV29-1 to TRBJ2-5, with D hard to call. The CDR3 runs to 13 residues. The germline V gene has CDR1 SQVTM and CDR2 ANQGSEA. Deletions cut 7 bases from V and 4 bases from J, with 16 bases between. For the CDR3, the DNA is TGCAGCGCTAGGGCAGGAATGGGAGAGACCCAGTACTTC. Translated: CSARAGMGETQYF.